A single sample gave rise to the 8 T cell receptor beta chains below, sequenced in a study of technical replicates of blood from a few donors. This table comes from immunoSEQ multiplex PCR, and its TCRdb copy is limited to in-frame clones, with some not included. The data hold roughly 65,000 clones, with 88% observed a single time. Sample: PBMCs. These receptors were collected from a human donor in good health. Some clones in this sample may be carry-over from other donors' samples.

This chain connects TRBV19 to TRBJ2-2, with 10 positions matching TRBD1. With V trimmed by 4 bases and J by 0 bases, 8 bases remained unmatched. The CDR3 is made up of 18 amino acids. Per the germline V gene, CDR1 is LNHDA and CDR2 is SQIVND (reference sequence). Here the CDR3 DNA reads TGTGCCAGTAGTACCCGGGACAGGGGACTATCGAACACCGGGGAGCTGTTTTTT. It codes for CASSTRDRGLSNTGELFF. The full variable domain, completed using reference TRBV19 and TRBJ2-2, is DGGITQSPKYLFRKEGQNVTLSCEQNLNHDAMYWYRQDPGQGLRLIYYSQIVNDFQKGDIAEGYSVSREKKESFPLTVTSAQKNPTAFYLCASSTRDRGLSNTGELFFGEGSRLTVL.

This chain links TRBV7-2 with TRBJ2-6; 8 positions match TRBD1. Germline trimming cut 5 bases from V and 5 bases from J; bases unmatched to any gene: 2. Germline values: CDR1 SGHTA, CDR2 FQGNSA. There are 14 residues in the CDR3. Written as DNA, the CDR3 is TGTGCCAGCAGCGGGGACAGGTGGGCCAACGTCCTGACTTTC. Translation gives CASSGDRWANVLTF.

The rearrangement links TRBV7-6 to TRBJ1-2, with 10 bases fitting TRBD1. Trimming cost V 4 bases and J 6 bases; bases outside gene matches: 8. Germline lookup yields CDR1 SGHVS and CDR2 FNYEAQ. CDR3 length equals 15 residues. The CDR3 protein is CASSSRQGAIDGYTF. DNA for the CDR3: TGTGCCAGCAGCTCCCGACAGGGGGCGATTGATGGCTACACCTTC.

This clone was seen only once. The rearrangement joins TRBV4-3 to TRBJ2-7; D may be TRBD1 (5 bases). The V and J ends lost 0 bases and 1 base respectively, with 7 bases between them. The CDR3 is made up of 14 amino acids. The V gene's germline CDR1 is LGHNA and CDR2 YSLEER. CDR3 DNA sequence: TGCGCCAGCAGCCAAGATAGGGGATCCTACGAGCAGTACTTC. Translated, it gives CASSQDRGSYEQYF.

The CDR3 DNA reads TGTGCCAGCAGCGATTGGACAGGTAGAAACACCATATATTTT. Its translation: CASSDWTGRNTIYF. The chain joins TRBV14 to TRBJ1-3; 7 bases agree with TRBD1. Germline V gene data show CDR1 as SGHDN and CDR2 as FVKESK. Trimming removed 5 bases from V and 5 bases from J; junction bases left unmatched: 6. The CDR3 extends over 14 amino acids.

This rearrangement joins TRBV9 to TRBJ1-1, with a possible D match to TRBD1 (6 bases). Germline assignment: CDR1 SGDLS and CDR2 YYNGEE. V was pared by 2 bases and J by 3 bases, with 14 bases between. The CDR3 runs 15 residues. The CDR3 reads CASSVDAGEYTEAFF. The DNA for the CDR3 is TGTGCCAGCAGCGTCGATGCAGGGGAGTACACTGAAGCTTTCTTT.

CDR3 sequence: CASSLGQYEQYF. The CDR3, as DNA: TGCGCCAGCAGCTTGGGACAGTACGAGCAGTACTTC. The chain combines TRBV5-1 with TRBJ2-7, with a weak D call TRBD1 (5 bases). This CDR3 is 12 amino acids long. Trimming cost V 0 bases and J 4 bases, with 5 bases left between them. Germline CDR1 SGHRS, CDR2 YFSETQ.

V and J are TRBV30 and TRBJ2-5; the D is unclear. The CDR3 totals 11 residues. Germline CDR1 is GTSNPN and CDR2 is SVGIG (reference sequence). Trimming cost V 0 bases and J 5 bases, with 4 bases left between them. DNA for the CDR3: TGTGCCTGGAGTGTTATGGAGACCCAGTACTTC. This encodes CAWSVMETQYF.